The text below deals with one TCR beta chain. The repertoire was sequenced with immunoSEQ multiplex PCR; TCRdb's copy has only in-frame clones and lacks some. The repertoire has 75,000 to 90,000 clones, about nine tenths of them found once; the top ten carry approximately 7.2%. This record belongs to a study of control samples from healthy donors and cancer patients. This receptor was taken from a man aged 45 to 65 in good health. The sequenced sample consisted of blood.

The CDR3 bases are TGTGCCACCAGGGGACAGGTTAACACTGAAGCTTTCTTT. Translated, it gives CATRGQVNTEAFF. The V and J genes are TRBV15 and TRBJ1-1; TRBD1 aligns across 8 bases. Germline-derived CDR1 and CDR2 are LNHNV and YYDKDF (reference sequence). The junction had 2 bases not matched to a gene; V was cut back by 6 bases and J by 2 bases. The CDR3 consists of 13 residues.